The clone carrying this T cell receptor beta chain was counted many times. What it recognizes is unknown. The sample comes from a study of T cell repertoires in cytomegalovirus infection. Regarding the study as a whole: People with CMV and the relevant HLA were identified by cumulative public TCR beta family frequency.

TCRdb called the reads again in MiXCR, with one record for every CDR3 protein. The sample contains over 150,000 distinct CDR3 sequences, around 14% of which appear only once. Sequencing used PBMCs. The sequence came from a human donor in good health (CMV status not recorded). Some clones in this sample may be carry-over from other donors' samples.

The CDR3 sequence: CASSLARRRNTEAFF. In DNA form, the CDR3 reads TGTGCCAGCAGCTTAGCACGGCGGAGGAACACTGAAGCTTTCTTT. The V and J genes are TRBV7-2 and TRBJ1-1; D is uncertain. The V gene lost 0 bases and the J gene lost 1 base, with 9 bases spanning the gap. CDR1 is SGHTA and CDR2 is FQGNSA in the germline V gene. This CDR3 is built from 15 residues.